This T cell receptor beta chain was identified during a study of identical twins. Study results and caveats: Researchers reported excess low generation probability among twin-shared out-of-frame alpha sequences.

With template switching, a universal primer site was added, and the cDNA carried unique molecular identifiers. MiXCR, run by TCRdb on the 5' RACE reads, gives a single entry per CDR3 protein. The sample lists approximately 630,000 distinct CDR3 sequences, less than 9% seen once, with 1.6% in the top ten. Germline CDR1 SEHNR, CDR2 FQNEAQ (reference sequence). Trimming left V 4 bases short and J 1 base short, with 13 bases between. The CDR3 is made up of 15 amino acids. This clonotype was recorded at least ten times. Its antigen is still unknown. These data were also reused for a study on yellow fever vaccine responses in identical twins.

Sequenced: PBMCs. V usage is TRBV7-9 and J usage is TRBJ1-1, with D perhaps TRBD1 (6 bases). This receptor was taken from a young woman in good health. In nucleotides, the CDR3 is TGTGCCAGCAGCTCAGAGACAGGCTGGAACACTGAAGCTTTCTTT. Protein product: CASSSETGWNTEAFF.